In this sample, the clone carrying this TCR beta chain turned up once. The assay was immunoSEQ multiplex PCR, and TCRdb's table has in-frame clones only and misses some. The repertoire consists of a few hundred thousand clones, with approximately 95% occurring once and the leading ten covering approximately 0.02%. The sample comes from a study of shared T cell receptors in the human thymus. With 4 bases clipped from V and 2 bases from J, the junction kept 8 bases outside the gene matches. Looked up from germline, CDR1 is MDHEN and CDR2 is SYDVKM. The CDR3 has 16 residues. Sequenced: thymocytes. The chain joins TRBV28 to TRBJ1-3; 7 bases match TRBD1. The receptor was isolated from a human donor. The CDR3 DNA follows: TGTGCCAGCAGTTCCCCGACAGGGATCCCTGGAAACACCATATATTTT. It translates to CASSSPTGIPGNTIYF.